The source of this T cell receptor beta chain is a study of blood T cell repertoires in COVID-19. Study context: Samples came from the United States, Italy and Spain, spanning acute and convalescent COVID-19. Sample material is recorded as cDNA or gDNA derived from T cells, B-cell-depleted T cells, or PBMCs.

The assay was immunoSEQ multiplex PCR, and TCRdb's table has in-frame clones only and misses some. In the table there are 250,000 to 350,000 clones, roughly 83% of which are singletons. J was trimmed by 4 bases and V by 4 bases; bases with no gene match: 10. The CDR3 has 16 amino acids. Germline CDR1 is SGHNT and CDR2 is YYREEE (reference sequence). This sequence was found in a human donor with COVID-19, enrolled during active disease. The donor label of this sample is uncertain. The chain is built from TRBV5-4 and TRBJ2-7, with TRBD2 identical over 11 bases. Specimen: peripheral blood. For the CDR3, the DNA is TGTGCCAGCAGCAGACCATTAGCGGGAGGGTTGTACGAGCAGTACTTC. Translating gives CASSRPLAGGLYEQYF.